A selection of T cell receptor beta chains follows, all from one sample in a study of breast tumors, draining lymph nodes, adjacent tissues. TCRdb called the multiplex PCR reads again in MiXCR, with one record for every CDR3 protein. This repertoire shows about 25,000 distinct CDR3 sequences, 23% found once; its top ten account for 13%. The sample comprised breast tumor tissue. The receptor set was obtained from a female donor with breast cancer. Some clones in this sample may be carry-over from other donors' samples. Each CDR3 is given with its conserved first and last residue. A D gene is named only where the DNA matches it firmly. Size is omitted from some rows. Given values are once, few, many or a class for expanded clones.

size	J	D	V	CDR3	DNA
.	TRBJ1-2	.	TRBV5-1	CASSLAGVYGYTF	TGCGCCAGCAGCTTGGCAGGGGTCTATGGCTACACCTTC
many	TRBJ2-5	TRBD2	TRBV15	CATSRGGLAGGGETQYF	TGTGCCACCAGCAGAGGTGGACTAGCGGGAGGCGGGGAGACCCAGTACTTC
many	TRBJ2-1	.	TRBV27	CASSPLEGYNEQFF	TGTGCCAGCAGTCCCCTTGAGGGCTACAATGAGCAGTTCTTC
many	TRBJ1-2	.	TRBV5-6	CASSLGNGNYGYTF	TGTGCCAGCAGCTTGGGGAATGGCAACTATGGCTACACCTTC
.	TRBJ1-1	.	TRBV5-1	CASSLEGPDTEAFF	TGCGCCAGCAGCTTGGAAGGCCCGGACACTGAAGCTTTCTTT
many	TRBJ1-6	.	TRBV7-9	CASSSDRKDSPLHF	TGTGCCAGCAGCTCGGATAGGAAGGATTCACCCCTCCACTTT
.	TRBJ2-1	.	TRBV3-1	CASSQVTNEQFF	TGTGCCAGCAGCCAAGTTACGAATGAGCAGTTCTTC
many	TRBJ2-7	.	TRBV6-5	CASSLGLYSYEQYF	TGTGCCAGCAGTTTGGGACTCTACTCCTACGAGCAGTACTTC
.	TRBJ2-7	.	TRBV4-2	CASSQGPDSSYEQYF	TGTGCCAGCAGCCAGGGACCGGACAGCTCCTACGAGCAGTACTTC
.	TRBJ2-7	.	TRBV10-2	CASSGEGSYEQYF	TGCGCCAGCAGTGGAGAGGGGTCCTACGAGCAGTACTTC
many	TRBJ1-3	.	TRBV28	CATESLLSGNTIYF	TGTGCCACCGAATCCCTCCTCTCTGGAAACACCATATATTTT
many	TRBJ2-3	TRBD2	TRBV12-3/TRBV12-4	CASSRLAGGDTQYF	TGTGCCAGCAGCCGACTAGCGGGAGGCGATACGCAGTATTTT
many	TRBJ2-7	.	TRBV15	CATSRSGSSAYYEQYF	TGTGCCACCAGCAGAAGTGGGTCTAGCGCGTACTACGAGCAGTACTTC
many	TRBJ1-5	.	TRBV14	CASSPTGAGNQPQHF	TGTGCCAGCAGCCCGACCGGGGCGGGCAATCAGCCCCAGCATTTT
many	TRBJ1-2	.	TRBV28	CASSLVPGVGDAGYTF	TGTGCCAGCAGTCTAGTACCAGGAGTTGGGGACGCTGGCTACACCTTC
many	TRBJ1-2	.	TRBV19	CASSMRQANYGYTF	TGTGCCAGTAGTATGAGGCAGGCTAACTATGGCTACACCTTC
many	TRBJ1-6	.	TRBV6-5	CASSYSRNSPLHF	TGTGCCAGCAGTTACAGCCGGAATTCACCCCTCCACTTT
many	TRBJ2-7	.	TRBV27	CASSTGRGSEQYF	TGTGCCAGCAGTACCGGCAGGGGCAGCGAGCAGTACTTC
many	TRBJ2-7	TRBD2	TRBV20-1	CSARGLADYEQYF	TGCAGTGCTAGGGGACTAGCCGATTACGAGCAGTACTTC
many	TRBJ1-2	TRBD1	TRBV28	CASSPGQGRGYTF	TGTGCCAGCAGTCCCGGACAGGGAAGAGGCTACACCTTC
.	TRBJ2-6	.	TRBV20-1	CSAPRVSGANVLTF	TGCAGTGCTCCCCGGGTCTCTGGGGCCAACGTCCTGACTTTC
many	TRBJ2-1	TRBD2	TRBV5-4	CASRLAGGGNNEQFF	TGTGCCAGCAGGTTAGCGGGAGGGGGGAACAATGAGCAGTTCTTC
many	TRBJ2-3	TRBD2	TRBV11-3	CASSPGLATTDTQYF	TGTGCCAGCAGCCCGGGACTAGCAACCACAGATACGCAGTATTTT